This T cell receptor (beta chain) is from a study of CD8 T cells in ankylosing spondylitis. Molecular-barcoded quantitative 5'-RACE produced these TCR beta libraries. TCRdb ran MiXCR on the 5' RACE reads and lists one entry per CDR3 protein. The sample includes just under 550,000 distinct CDR3 sequences, about 13% of them seen just once. This clonotype has more than one count but fewer than ten. The antigen is unknown. Findings of the study overall: A motif in TCR beta, a set of seven to nine highly homologous variants, appeared characteristic of ankylosing spondylitis blood.

Germline CDR1 and CDR2: SGDLS and YYNGEE. The CDR3 covers 15 residues. V was pared by 0 bases and J by 4 bases, with 11 bases between. The receptor comes from a male donor with ankylosing spondylitis. This chain joins TRBV9 and TRBJ1-5; D remains unclear. Input material: blood, either unsorted or a sorted T cell fraction (not recorded which). In DNA, the CDR3 is TGTGCCAGCAGCGTAGGAGGAATTGGGAATCAGCCCCAGCATTTT. It yields the protein CASSVGGIGNQPQHF.